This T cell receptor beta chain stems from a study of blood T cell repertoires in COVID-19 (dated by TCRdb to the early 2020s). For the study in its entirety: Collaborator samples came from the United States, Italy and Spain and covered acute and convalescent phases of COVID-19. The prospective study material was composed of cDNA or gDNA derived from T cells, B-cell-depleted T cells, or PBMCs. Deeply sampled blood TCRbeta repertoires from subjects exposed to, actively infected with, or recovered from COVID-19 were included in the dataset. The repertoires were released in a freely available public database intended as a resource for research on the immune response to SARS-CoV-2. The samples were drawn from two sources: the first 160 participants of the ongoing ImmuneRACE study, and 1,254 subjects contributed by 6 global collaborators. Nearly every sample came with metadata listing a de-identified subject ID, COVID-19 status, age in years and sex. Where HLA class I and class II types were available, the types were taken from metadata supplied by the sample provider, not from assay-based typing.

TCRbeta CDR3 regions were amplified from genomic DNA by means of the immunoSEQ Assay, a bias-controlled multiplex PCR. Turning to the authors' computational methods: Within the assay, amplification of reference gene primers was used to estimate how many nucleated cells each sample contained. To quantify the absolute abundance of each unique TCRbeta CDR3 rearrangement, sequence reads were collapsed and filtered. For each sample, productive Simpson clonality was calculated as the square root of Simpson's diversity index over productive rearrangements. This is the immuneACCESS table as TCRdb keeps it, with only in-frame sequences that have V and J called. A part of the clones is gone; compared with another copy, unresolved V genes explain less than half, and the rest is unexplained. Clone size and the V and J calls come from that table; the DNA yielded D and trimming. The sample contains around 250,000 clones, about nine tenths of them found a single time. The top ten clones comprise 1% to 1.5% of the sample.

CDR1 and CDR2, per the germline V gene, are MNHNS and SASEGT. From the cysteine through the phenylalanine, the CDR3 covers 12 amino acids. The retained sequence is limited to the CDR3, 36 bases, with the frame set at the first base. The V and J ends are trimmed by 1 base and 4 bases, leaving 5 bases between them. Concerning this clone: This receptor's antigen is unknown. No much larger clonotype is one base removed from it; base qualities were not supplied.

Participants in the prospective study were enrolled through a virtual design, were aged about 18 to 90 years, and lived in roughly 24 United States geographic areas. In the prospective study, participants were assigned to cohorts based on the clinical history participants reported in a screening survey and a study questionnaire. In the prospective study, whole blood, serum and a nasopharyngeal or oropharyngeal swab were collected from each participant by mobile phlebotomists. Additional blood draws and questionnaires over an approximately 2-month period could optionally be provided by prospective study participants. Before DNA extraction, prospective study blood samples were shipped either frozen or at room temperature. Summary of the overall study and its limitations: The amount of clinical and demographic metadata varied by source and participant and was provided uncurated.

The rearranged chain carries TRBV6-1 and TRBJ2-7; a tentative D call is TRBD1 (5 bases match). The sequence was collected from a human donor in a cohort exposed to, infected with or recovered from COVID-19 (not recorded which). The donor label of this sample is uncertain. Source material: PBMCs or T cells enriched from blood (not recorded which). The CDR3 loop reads CASSEEGYEQYF. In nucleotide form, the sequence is TGTGCCAGCAGTGAAGAGGGGTACGAGCAGTACTTC.